The 21 T cell receptor beta chains presented below share a single source sample, sequenced in a study of identical twins. Via MiXCR, TCRdb re-called the 5' RACE reads, giving one row per CDR3 protein. Of about 1.7 million distinct CDR3 sequences in the sample, under 35% were seen once. Sequenced: cord blood. The receptors here all came from a newborn girl in good health.

A few counts support this clonotype. The genes are TRBV6-5 and TRBJ2-7, with D perhaps TRBD1 (6 bases). Trimming took 0 bases from V and 6 from J, leaving 15 bases between them. CDR1 is MNHEY, CDR2 SVGAGI, per germline. This CDR3 contains 15 residues. CDR3 loop: CASSYSRGRGGEQYF. The CDR3 DNA reads TGTGCCAGCAGTTACTCGAGGGGGAGAGGGGGCGAGCAGTACTTC.

Comment on this clonotype: An end of the junction does not agree with germline; a read error may underlie this. The V call is TRBV6-6, the J call TRBJ2-5; no firm D call. In germline, CDR1 is MNHNY, CDR2 SVGAGI (reference sequence). This CDR3 region has 15 residues. The CDR3 loop reads CASSSSGHTNNEQYF. CDR3 bases: TGCGCCAGCAGTTCCTCGGGCCATACAAACAATGAGCAGTACTTC.

This clonotype was counted a few times. The V gene is TRBV29-1, the J gene TRBJ1-1, with TRBD1 matching over 10 bases. V was clipped by 0 bases and J by 10 bases; unmatched bases: 8. Germline CDR1 is SQVTM and CDR2 is ANQGSEA. This CDR3 is built from 14 residues. CDR3 amino acids: CSVEEPGQGLVAFF. The DNA of the CDR3 is TGCAGCGTTGAAGAACCGGGACAGGGGCTCGTAGCTTTCTTT.

The chain joins TRBV18 to TRBJ1-4; no reliable D call. This CDR3 has 15 amino acids. CDR1 and CDR2 from the germline V gene are KGHSH and LQKENI. Trimming cost V 3 bases and J 5 bases, with 13 bases left between them. Here the CDR3 DNA reads TGTGCCAGCTCACCCACTCGCGGACGGAATGAAAAACTGTTTTTT. Protein sequence: CASSPTRGRNEKLFF.

Note on this clonotype: One end of the junction varies from germline; a read error may be responsible. This chain links TRBV6-5 with TRBJ2-4; a weak D match, TRBD1 (8 bases). The length of the CDR3 is 15 residues. Germline lookup yields CDR1 MNHEY and CDR2 SVGAGI. CDR3: CASSRTGRAKSIQYF. CDR3 nucleotide sequence: TGTGCCAGCAGTCGGACAGGGAGGGCCAAAAGCATTCAGTACTTC.

A few counts support this clonotype. This chain joins TRBV30 and TRBJ1-4, with D hard to call. The ends were cut back, 3 bases at V and 7 bases at J, with 15 bases in the middle. The CDR3 runs 14 residues. Germline lookup yields CDR1 GTSNPN and CDR2 SVGIG (reference sequence). The CDR3 DNA reads TGTGCCTGGAGGCCGGGAGAGGGTGGTGAAAAACTGTTTTTT. This codes for CAWRPGEGGEKLFF.

This clonotype has more than one count but fewer than ten. Here the CDR3 DNA reads TGCAGTGCCCCGGACAGGGACCTCTACACCTTC. It is translated as CSAPDRDLYTF. The chain carries TRBV20-1 and TRBJ1-2; 8 nucleotides match TRBD1. The J segment lost 10 bases and the V segment lost 6 bases, leaving 7 bases of the junction unmatched. The CDR3 totals 11 residues. The germline V gene encodes CDR1 DFQATT and CDR2 SNEGSKA (reference sequence).

As regards this clonotype: The germline gene is not matched at one end of the junction; a read error may be the cause. The chain is built from TRBV6-6 and TRBJ2-7; 10 bases match TRBD1. The germline gives CDR1 MNHNY, CDR2 SVGAGI (reference sequence). This CDR3 has 14 amino acids. The CDR3 sequence is CAGRPGQGAYEQYF. CDR3 DNA sequence: TGTGCCGGCAGACCCGGACAGGGGGCCTACGAGCAGTACTTC.

The chain combines TRBV29-1 with TRBJ2-4; TRBD2 might be the D (7 bases). V was trimmed by 7 bases and J by 6 bases, leaving 10 bases between them. This CDR3 contains 11 residues. CDR1 is SQVTM, CDR2 ANQGSEA, per germline. The CDR3 is CSGGGVNIQYF. DNA for the CDR3: TGCAGCGGAGGGGGGGTAAACATTCAGTACTTC.

This clonotype was detected a few times. The chain carries TRBV5-4 and TRBJ2-5; 8 positions match TRBD2. V dropped 3 bases and J dropped 4; count of bases not matched to a gene: 5. The CDR3 is made up of 14 amino acids. CDR1 and CDR2 from the germline V gene are SGHNT and YYREEE (reference sequence). CDR3 sequence reads: CASSYGTRRETQYF. CDR3 coding DNA: TGTGCCAGCAGCTACGGGACTAGGCGAGAGACCCAGTACTTC.

The chain recombines TRBV14 with TRBJ2-1, with TRBD2 identical over 10 bases. The CDR3 extends over 16 amino acids. Unmatched junction bases numbered 4, after V lost 0 bases and J lost 5 bases. Per germline, CDR1 SGHDN and CDR2 FVKESK. DNA for the CDR3: TGTGCCAGCAGCCAAGAGCTAGCGGGAGTCGACAATGAGCAGTTCTTC. The encoded protein is CASSQELAGVDNEQFF.

Only a few counts were recorded for this clonotype. J is TRBJ2-3 and V is TRBV19; 8 bases match TRBD2. The CDR3 sequence is 15 residues long. CDR1 is LNHDA and CDR2 is SQIVND in the germline V gene (reference sequence). The V gene end was trimmed by 2 bases and the J gene end by 2 bases; junction bases not matched to a gene: 3. As DNA, the CDR3 is TGTGCCAGTAGTATACAGACTAGCGTCACAGATACGCAGTATTTT. Residues: CASSIQTSVTDTQYF.

The chain links TRBV5-6 to TRBJ1-2; D is ambiguous. With 1 base removed from V and 1 base from J, the gap between germline ends came to 11 bases. Germline assignment: CDR1 SGHDT and CDR2 YYEEEE. The CDR3 contains 15 residues. The CDR3 region has the DNA TGTGCCAGCAGCTTGCTCCTCGGCGATAACTATGGCTACACCTTC. It is translated as CASSLLLGDNYGYTF. Complete variable domain (other parts from reference TRBV5-6 and TRBJ1-2): DAGVTQSPTHLIKTRGQQVTLRCSPKSGHDTVSWYQQALGQGPQFIFQYYEEEERQRGNFPDRFSGHQFPNYSSELNVNALLLGDSALYLCASSLLLGDNYGYTFGSGTRLTVV.

This clonotype was seen a single time. This chain uses TRBV28 with TRBJ2-7; maybe TRBD1 (5 bases). The germline CDR1 and CDR2 sequences are MDHEN and SYDVKM. V was cut by 7 bases and J by 9 bases, with 13 bases left in between. CDR3 size: 11 residues. The CDR3 sequence: CASTPGRGQYF. CDR3 bases: TGTGCCAGCACCCCAGGAAGGGGGCAGTACTTC.

The chain is built from TRBV4-2 and TRBJ2-6; D is unclear. This CDR3 is 16 amino acids long. Looked up from germline, CDR1 is LGHNA and CDR2 is YNFKEQ. The V and J ends lost 0 bases and 3 bases respectively, with 9 bases between them. CDR3 amino acids: CASSQDSLFGANVLTF. In DNA, the CDR3 is TGTGCCAGCAGCCAAGACTCCCTTTTTGGGGCCAACGTCCTGACTTTC.

The genes are TRBV12-3 or TRBV12-4 and TRBJ1-1, with a weak D call TRBD1 (5 bases). The CDR3 is made up of 14 amino acids. V lost 3 bases and J lost 7, with 15 bases in between. The CDR3 is CASSFSSRRGEAFF. CDR3 nucleotide sequence: TGTGCCAGCAGTTTCTCGAGTCGAAGGGGTGAAGCTTTCTTT.

This clonotype has only a few counts. The chain carries TRBV7-9 and TRBJ1-2; no reliable D call. This CDR3 has 13 amino acids. The V and J ends lost 2 bases and 4 bases respectively, with 8 bases between them. Germline V gives CDR1 SEHNR, CDR2 FQNEAQ (reference sequence). The CDR3 here is CASSLLKLYGYTF. The CDR3 DNA reads as TGTGCCAGCAGCTTACTGAAGCTCTATGGCTACACCTTC.

The chain employs TRBV4-1 and TRBJ2-1; TRBD2 might be the D (5 bases). There are 14 residues in the CDR3. Germline CDR1 MGHRA, CDR2 YSYEKL. Trimming pared 4 bases from V and 9 bases from J, leaving 16 bases between. CDR3: CASSPQPGSSEQFF. The DNA of the CDR3 is TGCGCCAGCAGCCCCCAGCCGGGGTCAAGTGAGCAGTTCTTC.

This clonotype was counted a few times. The chain carries TRBV29-1 and TRBJ1-2; 7 bases agree with TRBD1. J gave up 0 bases and V 5 bases, and 6 bases lay outside the gene matches. CDR1 is SQVTM, CDR2 ANQGSEA, per germline. The CDR3 contains 14 residues. The CDR3 bases are TGCAGCGTTACGAGACAGGGTCCTAACTATGGCTACACCTTC. It codes for CSVTRQGPNYGYTF.

This chain links TRBV25-1 with TRBJ2-7; a possible D gene is TRBD1 (6 bases). The CDR3 loop spans 17 amino acids. Germline CDR1 reads MGHDK; CDR2 reads SYGVNS. V was pared by 7 bases and J by 3 bases, with 25 bases between. CDR3 sequence: CASTSSIGIQGHYEQYF. CDR3 DNA sequence: TGTGCCAGCACCTCATCCATAGGGATTCAGGGGCACTACGAGCAGTACTTC.

The chain joins TRBV12-3 or TRBV12-4 to TRBJ1-6, with a weak D call TRBD1 (5 bases). The CDR3 covers 15 residues. V was cut by 5 bases and J by 6 bases, with 14 bases left in between. The CDR3 loop reads CASSTDQGVNSPLHF. CDR3 bases: TGTGCCAGCAGTACCGACCAGGGCGTTAATTCACCCCTCCACTTT.